This entry features one TCR beta chain sequence. What it recognizes is unknown. The PCR used 52 TRBV and 13 TRBJ primers. Sequenced by immunoSEQ multiplex PCR; TCRdb stores in-frame clones only, minus some. The repertoire holds tens of thousands of clones, around 89% seen once, with more than 2% in the top ten. Trimming cost V 0 bases and J 1 base; bases outside gene matches: 12. The CDR3 length is 19 residues. CDR1 SGHRS and CDR2 YFSETQ come from the germline V gene. These data belong to a study of regulatory T cells. Study results and limitations: Regulatory T cells showed the strongest V-J pair restriction and V/J gene skewing among patient repertoires. In CD3G-deficient patients, conventional CD4+ T cells were enriched for hydrophobic CDR3 residues at positions 6 and 7.

Sequencing was done on a sample of conventional CD4+ T cells sorted from blood. The rearrangement links TRBV5-1 to TRBJ2-3; 9 nucleotides line up with TRBD1. The TCR was taken from a person in their late teens or twenties with CD3G deficiency. CDR3 residues: CASSLGPGQGLAGTDTQYF. The CDR3 region has the DNA TGCGCCAGCAGCTTGGGACCGGGACAGGGTCTAGCGGGCACAGATACGCAGTATTTT. The entire variable domain, with the rest obtained from reference TRBV5-1 and TRBJ2-3, is as follows: KAGVTQTPRYLIKTRGQQVTLSCSPISGHRSVSWYQQTPGQGLQFLFEYFSETQRNKGNFPGRFSGRQFSNSRSEMNVSTLELGDSALYLCASSLGPGQGLAGTDTQYFGPGTRLTVL.